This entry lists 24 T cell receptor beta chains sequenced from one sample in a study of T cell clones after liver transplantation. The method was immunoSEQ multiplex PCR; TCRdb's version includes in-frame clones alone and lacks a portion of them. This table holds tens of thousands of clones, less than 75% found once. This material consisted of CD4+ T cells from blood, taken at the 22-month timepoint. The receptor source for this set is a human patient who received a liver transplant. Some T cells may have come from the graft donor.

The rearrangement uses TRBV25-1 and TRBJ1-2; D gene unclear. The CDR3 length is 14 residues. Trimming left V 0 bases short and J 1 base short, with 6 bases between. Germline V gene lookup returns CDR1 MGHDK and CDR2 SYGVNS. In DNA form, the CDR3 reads TGTGCCAGCAGTGAATATAGCAGTAACTATGGCTACACCTTC. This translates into CASSEYSSNYGYTF.

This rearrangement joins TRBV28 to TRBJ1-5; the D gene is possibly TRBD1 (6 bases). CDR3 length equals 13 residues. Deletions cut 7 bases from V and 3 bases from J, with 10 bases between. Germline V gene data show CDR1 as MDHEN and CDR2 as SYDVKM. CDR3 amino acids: CASNGQLNQPQHF. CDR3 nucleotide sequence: TGTGCCAGCAATGGACAGCTCAATCAGCCCCAGCATTTT.

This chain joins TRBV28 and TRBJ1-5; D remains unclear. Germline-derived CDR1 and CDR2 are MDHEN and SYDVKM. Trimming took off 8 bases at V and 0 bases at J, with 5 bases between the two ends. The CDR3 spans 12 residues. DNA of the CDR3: TGTGCCAGCCGTTATAGCAATCAGCCCCAGCATTTT. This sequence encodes CASRYSNQPQHF.

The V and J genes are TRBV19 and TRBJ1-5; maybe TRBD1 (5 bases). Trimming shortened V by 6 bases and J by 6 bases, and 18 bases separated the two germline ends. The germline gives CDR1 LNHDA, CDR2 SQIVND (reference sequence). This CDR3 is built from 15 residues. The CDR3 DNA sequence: TGTGCCAGTAGAACGGGGGGGGTCGGGACTCAGCCCCAGCATTTT. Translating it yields CASRTGGVGTQPQHF.

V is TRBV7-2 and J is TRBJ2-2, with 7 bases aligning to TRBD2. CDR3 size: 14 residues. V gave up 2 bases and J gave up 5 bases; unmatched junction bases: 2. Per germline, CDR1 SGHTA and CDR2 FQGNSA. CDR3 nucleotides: TGTGCCAGCAGCTTATCCGGGGGGACCGGGGAGCTGTTTTTT. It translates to CASSLSGGTGELFF.

The CDR3: CASSPPGQYVTQYF. CDR3 nucleotides: TGTGCCAGCAGCCCTCCGGGACAGTATGTGACCCAGTACTTC. The rearrangement links TRBV2 to TRBJ2-5; 7 bases fit TRBD1. Germline-derived CDR1 and CDR2 are SNHLY and FYNNEI. With V trimmed by 6 bases and J by 7 bases, 11 bases remained unmatched. The CDR3 is 14 amino acids.

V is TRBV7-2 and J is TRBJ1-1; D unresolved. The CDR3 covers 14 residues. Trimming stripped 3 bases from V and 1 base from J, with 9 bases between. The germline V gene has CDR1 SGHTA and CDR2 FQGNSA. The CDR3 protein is CASSLSISNTEAFF. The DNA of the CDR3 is TGTGCCAGCAGCTTGTCGATCTCGAACACTGAAGCTTTCTTT.

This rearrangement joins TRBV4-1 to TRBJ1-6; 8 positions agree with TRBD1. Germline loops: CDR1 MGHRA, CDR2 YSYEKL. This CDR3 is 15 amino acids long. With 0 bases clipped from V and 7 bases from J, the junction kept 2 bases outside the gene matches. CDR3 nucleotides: TGCGCCAGCAGCCAAGAGGGGACAGGAAATTCACCCCTCCACTTT. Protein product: CASSQEGTGNSPLHF.

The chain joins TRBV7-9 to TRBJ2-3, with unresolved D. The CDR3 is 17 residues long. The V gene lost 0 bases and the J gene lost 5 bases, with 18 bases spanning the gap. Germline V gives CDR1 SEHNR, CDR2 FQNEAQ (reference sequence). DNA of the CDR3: TGTGCCAGCAGCTTAGCAGGCGGCGGCCGGGCGAGAGATACGCAGTATTTT. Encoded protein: CASSLAGGGRARDTQYF.

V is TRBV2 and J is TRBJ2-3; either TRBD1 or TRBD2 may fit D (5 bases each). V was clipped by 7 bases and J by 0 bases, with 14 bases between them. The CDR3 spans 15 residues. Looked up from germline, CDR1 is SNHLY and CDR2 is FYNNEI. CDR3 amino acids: CASTFRDGSTDTQYF. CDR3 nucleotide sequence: TGTGCCAGCACGTTCCGGGACGGTAGCACAGATACGCAGTATTTT.

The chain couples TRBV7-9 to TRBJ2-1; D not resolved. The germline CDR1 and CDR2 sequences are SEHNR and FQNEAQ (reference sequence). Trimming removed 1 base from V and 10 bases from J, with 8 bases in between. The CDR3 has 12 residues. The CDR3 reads CASSLGPPEQFF. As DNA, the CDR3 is TGTGCCAGCAGCTTAGGTCCCCCCGAGCAGTTCTTC.

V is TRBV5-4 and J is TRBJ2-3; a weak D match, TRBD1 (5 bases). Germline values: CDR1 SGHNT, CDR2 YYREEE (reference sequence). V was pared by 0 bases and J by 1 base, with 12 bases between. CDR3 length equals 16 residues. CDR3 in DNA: TGTGCCAGCAGCTTGGTAGGGGAAACTCGCACAGATACGCAGTATTTT. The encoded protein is CASSLVGETRTDTQYF.

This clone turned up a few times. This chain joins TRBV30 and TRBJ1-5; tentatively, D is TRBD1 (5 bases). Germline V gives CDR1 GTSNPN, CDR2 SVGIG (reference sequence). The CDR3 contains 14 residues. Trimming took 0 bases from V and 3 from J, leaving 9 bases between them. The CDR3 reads CAWSVAGSNQPQHF. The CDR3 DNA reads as TGTGCCTGGAGTGTGGCAGGGTCCAATCAGCCCCAGCATTTT.

The CDR3 loop reads CASSSDNSPLHF. CDR3 in DNA: TGTGCCAGCAGTAGTGATAATTCACCCCTCCACTTT. This sequence joins TRBV6-1 and TRBJ1-6; no clear D. This CDR3 contains 12 residues. In germline, CDR1 is MNHNS, CDR2 SASEGT. Trimming pared 5 bases from V and 5 bases from J, leaving 4 bases between.

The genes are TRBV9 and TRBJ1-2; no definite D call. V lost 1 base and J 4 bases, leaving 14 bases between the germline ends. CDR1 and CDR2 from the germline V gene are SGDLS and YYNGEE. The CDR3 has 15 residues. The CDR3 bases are TGTGCCAGCAGCGTATCGACGCCTTCTCCCTATGGCTACACCTTC. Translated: CASSVSTPSPYGYTF.

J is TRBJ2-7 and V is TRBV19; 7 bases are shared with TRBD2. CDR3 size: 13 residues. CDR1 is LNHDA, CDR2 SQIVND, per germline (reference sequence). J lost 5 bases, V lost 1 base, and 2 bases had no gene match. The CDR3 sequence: CASSIASGDEQYF. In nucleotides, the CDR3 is TGTGCCAGTAGTATAGCTAGCGGAGACGAGCAGTACTTC.

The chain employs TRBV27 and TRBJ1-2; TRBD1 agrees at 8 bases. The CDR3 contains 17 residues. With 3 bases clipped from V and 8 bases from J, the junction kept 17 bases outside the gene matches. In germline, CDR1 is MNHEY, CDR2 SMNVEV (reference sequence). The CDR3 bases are TGTGCCAGCAGTTTCCTTGGGACAGGCAAGCCACCTGGGGGCTACACCTTC. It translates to CASSFLGTGKPPGGYTF.

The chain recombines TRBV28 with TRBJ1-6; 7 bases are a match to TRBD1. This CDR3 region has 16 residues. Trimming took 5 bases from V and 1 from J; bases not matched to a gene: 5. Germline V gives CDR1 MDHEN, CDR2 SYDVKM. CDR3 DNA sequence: TGTGCCAGCAGTACAGGGGATAGGTCCTATAATTCACCCCTCCACTTT. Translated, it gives CASSTGDRSYNSPLHF. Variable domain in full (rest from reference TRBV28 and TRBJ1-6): DVKVTQSSRYLVKRTGEKVFLECVQDMDHENMFWYRQDPGLGLRLIYFSYDVKMKEKGDIPEGYSVSREKKERFSLILESASTNQTSMYLCASSTGDRSYNSPLHFGNGTRLTVT.

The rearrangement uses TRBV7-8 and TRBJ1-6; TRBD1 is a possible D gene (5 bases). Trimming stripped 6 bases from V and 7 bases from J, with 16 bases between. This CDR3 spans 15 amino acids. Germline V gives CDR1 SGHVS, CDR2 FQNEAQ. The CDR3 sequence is CASSLMAWGNSPLHF. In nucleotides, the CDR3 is TGTGCCAGCAGTCTCATGGCGTGGGGGAATTCACCCCTCCACTTT. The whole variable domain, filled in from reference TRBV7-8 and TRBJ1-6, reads GAGVSQSPRYKVAKRGQDVALRCDPISGHVSLFWYQQALGQGPEFLTYFQNEAQLDKSGLPSDRFFAERPEGSVSTLKIQRTQQEDSAVYLCASSLMAWGNSPLHFGNGTRLTVT.

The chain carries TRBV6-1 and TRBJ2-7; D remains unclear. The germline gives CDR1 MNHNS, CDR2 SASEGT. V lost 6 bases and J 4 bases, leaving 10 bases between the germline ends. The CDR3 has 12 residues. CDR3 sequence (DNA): TGTGCCAGCAGCCAGACGGTTTACGAGCAGTACTTC. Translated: CASSQTVYEQYF.

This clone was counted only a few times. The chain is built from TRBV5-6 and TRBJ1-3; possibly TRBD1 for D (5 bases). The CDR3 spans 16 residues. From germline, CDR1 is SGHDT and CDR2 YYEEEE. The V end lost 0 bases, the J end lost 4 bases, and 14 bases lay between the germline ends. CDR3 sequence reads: CASSLAQGFRGNTIYF. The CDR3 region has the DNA TGTGCCAGCAGCTTGGCTCAGGGCTTTCGGGGAAACACCATATATTTT.

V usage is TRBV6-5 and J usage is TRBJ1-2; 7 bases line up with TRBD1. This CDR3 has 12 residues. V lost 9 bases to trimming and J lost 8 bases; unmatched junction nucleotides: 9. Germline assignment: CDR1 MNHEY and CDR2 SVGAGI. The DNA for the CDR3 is TGTGCCAGTTCGACAGGGACGAGAGGCTACACCTTC. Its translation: CASSTGTRGYTF.

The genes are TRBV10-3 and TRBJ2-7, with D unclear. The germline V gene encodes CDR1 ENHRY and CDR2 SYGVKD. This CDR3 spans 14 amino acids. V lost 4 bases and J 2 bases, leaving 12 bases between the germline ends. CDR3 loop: CAISGGSPTYEQYF. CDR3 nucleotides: TGTGCCATCAGTGGAGGTAGCCCTACCTACGAGCAGTACTTC.

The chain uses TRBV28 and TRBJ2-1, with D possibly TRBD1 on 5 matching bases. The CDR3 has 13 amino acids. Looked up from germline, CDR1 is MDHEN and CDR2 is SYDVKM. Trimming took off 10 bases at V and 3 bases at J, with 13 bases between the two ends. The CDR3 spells CATRTNLYNEQFF. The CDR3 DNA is TGTGCCACCCGGACAAACCTCTACAATGAGCAGTTCTTC.